The entry that follows covers one T cell receptor (beta chain) sequence. In the original analysis: The assay estimated nucleated cells by amplifying reference gene primers. Some clones are missing from TCRdb's copy, which holds only in-frame ones; the method was immunoSEQ multiplex PCR. The DNA gave D and trimming, while V, J and clone size come from that table. The sample lists 140,000 or so clones, over 70% seen once, with 3.5% in the top ten. This CDR3 is built from 15 residues. V dropped 2 bases and J dropped 2; count of bases not matched to a gene: 6. The V gene's germline CDR1 is MGHDK and CDR2 SYGVNS. This entry is derived from a study of blood T cell repertoires in COVID-19. The wider study: COVID-19 samples, acute and convalescent, were from the United States, Italy and Spain. T cells, B-cell-depleted T cells, or PBMCs provided the cDNA or gDNA that served as material.

The source material was peripheral blood. The sequence came from a man between 70 and 80 years old who had recovered from COVID-19. V usage is TRBV25-1 and J usage is TRBJ2-7; 7 nucleotides align to TRBD2. CDR3 residues: CASSEEASGPYEQYF. The CDR3 bases are TGTGCCAGCAGTGAAGAGGCTAGCGGACCCTACGAGCAGTACTTC.